This entry lists 14 T cell receptor beta chains sequenced from one sample in a study of CD8+CD57+ T cells in acquired aplastic anemia. Patients chosen for sequencing had shown CD8+CD57+ cell expansion by flow cytometry. Investigators profiled TCR beta VDJ and CDR3 from genomic DNA template. TCRdb redid the calling of the reads with MiXCR, one entry per CDR3 protein. Of a few hundred thousand distinct CDR3 sequences listed, about three fifths are singletons. Sequenced sample: sorted CD4+, CD8+, or CD8+CD57+ T cells (not recorded which) from PBMCs. The receptors were gathered from a human donor with aplastic anemia.

The gene calls are TRBV20-1 and TRBJ2-5; 9 bases fit TRBD2. The CDR3 length is 17 residues. In germline, CDR1 is DFQATT, CDR2 SNEGSKA (reference sequence). Trimming took 2 bases from V and 0 from J; bases not matched to a gene: 10. CDR3 residues: CSARWGWTSAYQETQYF. The CDR3 nucleotides read TGCAGTGCTAGATGGGGGTGGACTAGCGCCTACCAAGAGACCCAGTACTTC.

In this sample, this clonotype turned up many times. This chain links TRBV7-2 with TRBJ2-7, with a tentative D call TRBD1 (5 bases). Trimming left V 1 base short and J 4 bases short, with 14 bases between. CDR1 and CDR2 from the germline V gene are SGHTA and FQGNSA. The CDR3 extends over 15 amino acids. CDR3 coding DNA: TGTGCCAGCAGCTTAGGGTTAGCACAGGCTTACGAGCAGTACTTC. This encodes CASSLGLAQAYEQYF.

The chain carries TRBV15 and TRBJ2-2; D is undetermined. The CDR3 loop spans 15 amino acids. Germline V gene sequence: CDR1 LNHNV, CDR2 YYDKDF (reference sequence). V shed 0 bases and J shed 5 bases, with 10 bases lying between them. The CDR3 region is CATSRDISTTGELFF. For the CDR3, the DNA is TGTGCCACCAGCAGAGATATAAGTACAACCGGGGAGCTGTTTTTT.

This clonotype was recorded many times. The rearrangement links TRBV28 to TRBJ1-2; D not certain. From germline, CDR1 is MDHEN and CDR2 SYDVKM. This CDR3 comprises 14 residues. The V gene lost 6 bases and the J gene lost 5 bases, with 16 bases spanning the gap. The CDR3 DNA reads as TGTGCCAGCAGCCCTCTATACCGCGGGTATGGCTACACCTTC. Its protein is CASSPLYRGYGYTF.

The V gene is TRBV9, the J gene TRBJ2-1, with TRBD2 matching over 13 bases. This CDR3 has 19 amino acids. Germline V gene lookup returns CDR1 SGDLS and CDR2 YYNGEE. Germline trimming cut 3 bases from V and 6 bases from J; bases unmatched to any gene: 15. The CDR3: CASSEDDFRGLAGLNEQFF. The CDR3 DNA reads as TGTGCCAGCAGCGAAGATGACTTTAGGGGACTAGCGGGACTCAATGAGCAGTTCTTC.

This clonotype was seen ten or more times. This rearrangement joins TRBV9 to TRBJ2-7; 10 bases fit TRBD1. Germline loops: CDR1 SGDLS, CDR2 YYNGEE. CDR3 length: 17 amino acids. The junction had 10 bases not matched to a gene; V was cut back by 4 bases and J by 0 bases. The CDR3 spells CASSPNPWTGGSYEQYF. The CDR3 DNA reads TGTGCCAGCAGCCCGAACCCCTGGACAGGGGGCTCCTACGAGCAGTACTTC.

CDR3 in DNA: TGTGCCAGCAGCCCTCGACTAGCGGGGGGCGATACCGAAGAGACCCAGTACTTC. The encoded protein is CASSPRLAGGDTEETQYF. This chain connects TRBV7-8 to TRBJ2-5; 13 bases agree with TRBD2. The V gene's germline CDR1 is SGHVS and CDR2 FQNEAQ. The V and J ends lost 5 bases and 3 bases, in that order; junction bases with no gene match: 12. The length of the CDR3 is 18 residues.

This clonotype was recorded many times. This rearrangement joins TRBV20-1 to TRBJ1-2; D not certain. The CDR3 is made up of 13 amino acids. The V gene's germline CDR1 is DFQATT and CDR2 SNEGSKA (reference sequence). Trimming stripped 6 bases from V and 8 bases from J, with 19 bases between. CDR3 sequence (DNA): TGCAGTGCCCAAGAAACCGGGATGGGAGGCTACACCTTC. Amino acid sequence: CSAQETGMGGYTF.

Worth noting for this clonotype: A read error may be the cause here, since a much bigger clone is one base away. The rearrangement uses TRBV6-5 and TRBJ2-1, with D perhaps matching TRBD2 (6 bases). The CDR3 consists of 14 residues. CDR1 and CDR2 from the germline V gene are MNHEY and SVGAGI. CDR3 in amino acids: CASSYGGFYNGQFF. CDR3 coding DNA: TGTGCCAGCAGTTATGGGGGGTTTTACAATGGGCAGTTCTTC.

The V gene is TRBV25-1, the J gene TRBJ2-1; D is uncertain. CDR3 length equals 16 residues. Between the trimmed V and J ends, which lost 4 bases and 6 bases, there was a span of 19 bases. Germline V gives CDR1 MGHDK, CDR2 SYGVNS. The CDR3 bases are TGTGCCAGCAGTGCTAGGAGCTGGGGAATGGGCAATGAGCAGTTCTTC. It specifies CASSARSWGMGNEQFF.

The V gene is TRBV7-9, the J gene TRBJ2-3; D remains ambiguous. The CDR3 has 14 amino acids. With 5 bases removed from V and 1 base from J, the gap between germline ends came to 10 bases. CDR1 and CDR2 (germline): SEHNR, FQNEAQ (reference sequence). The chain's CDR3 is CASSQALGTDTQYF. The CDR3 coding sequence is TGTGCCAGCAGCCAAGCCCTCGGCACAGATACGCAGTATTTT.

The rearrangement uses TRBV7-8 and TRBJ2-7; D remains unclear. The V and J ends lost 5 bases and 6 bases respectively, with 11 bases between them. Germline V gene data show CDR1 as SGHVS and CDR2 as FQNEAQ. The CDR3 runs 12 residues. The CDR3 sequence: CASSHTVGEQYF. CDR3 bases: TGTGCCAGCAGCCACACGGTCGGCGAGCAGTACTTC.

The chain links TRBV7-3 to TRBJ1-5; 8 nucleotides agree with TRBD1. CDR1 is SGHTA and CDR2 is FQGTGA in the germline V gene. This CDR3 comprises 17 residues. V lost 5 bases, J lost 11 bases, and 20 bases stayed unmatched. The CDR3 protein is CASSISGTGPLRETQHF. In DNA, the CDR3 is TGTGCCAGCAGCATTAGCGGGACAGGCCCCCTCAGGGAGACCCAGCATTTT.

This chain connects TRBV9 to TRBJ2-5; D perhaps matches TRBD1 (6 bases). The CDR3 is made up of 15 amino acids. V lost 0 bases, J lost 4 bases, and 13 bases lay in between. CDR1 and CDR2 from the germline V gene are SGDLS and YYNGEE. The DNA for the CDR3 is TGTGCCAGCAGCGTAGCCCCAGGGGTCGCAGAGACCCAGTACTTC. It specifies CASSVAPGVAETQYF.